This T cell receptor beta chain was captured by sequencing in a study of spatial heterogeneity in lung cancer. Study context: Compared with alpha-chain sequences, beta-chain sequences were consistently detected in greater numbers.

Time point in this sample: sample taken at primary tumor resection. Extraction of whole RNA from tumor, nontumor lung or frozen PBMC preceded unsorted sequencing. A remark on this clonotype: The antigen is unknown.

The CDR3 loop spans 12 amino acids. Per germline, CDR1 SQVTM and CDR2 ANQGSEA. The V gene lost 7 bases and the J gene lost 1 base, with 10 bases spanning the gap. Unique molecular identifiers, one per molecule, were present on every TCR cDNA molecule. TCRdb reprocessed the 5' RACE reads with MiXCR, giving one entry per CDR3 protein. The table lists over 15,000 distinct CDR3 sequences, around 6.5% of them singletons. Findings and caveats of the study: Counts that tracked tumor mutation counts were those of expanded intratumoral alpha and beta TCRs.

This specimen consisted of lung tumor tissue, obtained at surgery. The V and J genes are TRBV29-1 and TRBJ1-1; tentative D call: TRBD1 (6 bases). The receptor's source is a female donor with early-stage non-small cell lung cancer. The CDR3, as DNA: TGCAGCGCCCGACAGGCGAACACTGAAGCTTTCTTT. Encoded protein: CSARQANTEAFF. Looking up the rest from reference TRBV29-1 and TRBJ1-1 gives the full variable domain: SAVISQKPSRDICQRGTSLTIQCQVDSQVTMMFWYRQQPGQSLTLIATANQGSEATYESGFVIDKFPISRPNLTFSTLTVSNMSPEDSSIYLCSARQANTEAFFGQGTRLTVV.